The source of this TCR beta chain is a study of T cells in localized non-small cell lung cancer. Study-level points and caveats: Sequencing covered just one tumor region, so heterogeneity cannot be ruled out. The study detected a median roughly 56 of the top 100 tumor clones in adjacent lung. Among the tissues sampled, uninvolved adjacent lung had the highest T cell clonality, above tumor. Longer overall survival was linked to higher blood T cell density.

TCRdb keeps only in-frame clones here, not all; method: immunoSEQ multiplex PCR. This sample yields 45,000 or so clones, of which 86% are seen a single time; 2% to 3% belongs to the top ten. CDR3 length equals 15 residues. CDR1 LNHDA and CDR2 SQIVND come from the germline V gene (reference sequence). V lost 3 bases and J lost 4, with 13 bases in between. On this clone itself: Its specificity is not known.

This receptor was obtained from a man between 40 and 70 years old with stage II lung adenocarcinoma. J is TRBJ1-5 and V is TRBV19; the D gene is possibly TRBD1 (6 bases). The source was PBMCs, collected before any cancer treatment. In DNA form, the CDR3 reads TGTGCCAGTAGTATTATGGACAGAACTAATCAGCCCCAGCATTTT. Translated, it gives CASSIMDRTNQPQHF.